This is a list of T cell receptor beta chains from one sample in a study of early stage breast cancer tumors. Method: immunoSEQ multiplex PCR; TCRdb's copy keeps in-frame clones and lacks some. Counted here are about 5,100 clones, 64% occurring once; the ten biggest clones make up about 25%. Sequencing was done on a sample of breast tumor tissue. Every receptor here comes from a person aged 45-65 years with breast cancer. Each CDR3 is given without its conserved first and last residue. The order of the fields is CDR3 length, V gene, J gene, CDR3 protein.

12,TRBV23-1,TRBJ1-1,ASSQRGGDTEAF
17,TRBV18,TRBJ1-1,ASSPPPGQGVGMNTEAF
13,TRBV6-5,TRBJ1-5,ASSYSREGGQPQH
12,TRBV2,TRBJ1-4,ASRRDPTNEKLF
16,TRBV11-2,TRBJ2-1,ASSLGWWGESSYNEQF
14,TRBV27,TRBJ2-3,ASRLGLAVSTDTQY
11,TRBV4-3,TRBJ2-5,ASSPLAGETQY
14,TRBV19,TRBJ1-1,ASSIGRQGPDTEAF
15,TRBV19,TRBJ1-1,ASSPGTGATRVGEAF
13,TRBV4-3,TRBJ1-5,ASSQEQGVYQPQH
12,TRBV11-3,TRBJ2-1,ASSAKLAGGEQF
12,TRBV11-2,TRBJ1-2,ASSLGHQTYGYT
16,TRBV7-7,TRBJ2-6,ASSQSRMPQSRANVLT
13,TRBV9,TRBJ1-6,ASSVSGEYNSPLH
11,TRBV5-1,TRBJ2-7,ASSPGEALEQY
12,TRBV7-8,TRBJ2-3,ASSSRPRGDTQY
12,TRBV11-2,TRBJ2-7,ASSLEGGADEQY
14,TRBV9,TRBJ1-2,ASSVGQVVGNYGYT
12,TRBV7-6,TRBJ2-3,ASTLGGRVDTQY
13,TRBV18,TRBJ1-1,ASSPVENGNTEAF
9,TRBV2,TRBJ2-7,ASSEGFEQY
15,TRBV4-3,TRBJ1-5,ASSQEPPGQGYQPQH
13,TRBV5-1,TRBJ2-3,ASSSRTGGTDTQY
12,TRBV6-5,TRBJ1-3,ASRTRVSGNTIY
12,TRBV2,TRBJ1-1,ASSLLGVNTEAF
15,TRBV4-3,TRBJ2-7,ASSQETGGTPTYEQY
11,TRBV27,TRBJ2-2,ASSSWGAGELF
11,TRBV7-8,TRBJ1-1,ASSLSSSTEAF
13,TRBV11-2,TRBJ1-5,ASSLGPTGAQPQH
16,TRBV15,TRBJ2-1,ATSKISGSGGAYNEQF
15,TRBV10-3,TRBJ2-3,AISEVGVTRSTDTQY
9,TRBV11-3,TRBJ2-7,ASSLPYEQY
11,TRBV30,TRBJ2-6,ASSGSGANVLT
12,TRBV11-1,TRBJ2-1,ASSAGTVDNEQF
12,TRBV29-1,TRBJ2-7,SVVTAEGTYEQY